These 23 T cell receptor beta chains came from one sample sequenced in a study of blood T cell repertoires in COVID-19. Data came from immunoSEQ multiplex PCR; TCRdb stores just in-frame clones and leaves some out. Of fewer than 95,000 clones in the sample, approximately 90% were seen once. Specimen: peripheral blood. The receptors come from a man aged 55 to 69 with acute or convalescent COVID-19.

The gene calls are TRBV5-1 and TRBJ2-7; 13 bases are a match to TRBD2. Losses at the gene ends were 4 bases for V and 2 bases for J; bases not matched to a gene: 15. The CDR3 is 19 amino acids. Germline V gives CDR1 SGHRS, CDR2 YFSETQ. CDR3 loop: CASSQLRDTSGRGTYEQYF. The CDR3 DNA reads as TGCGCCAGCAGCCAATTAAGAGATACTAGCGGGAGGGGAACCTACGAGCAGTACTTC.

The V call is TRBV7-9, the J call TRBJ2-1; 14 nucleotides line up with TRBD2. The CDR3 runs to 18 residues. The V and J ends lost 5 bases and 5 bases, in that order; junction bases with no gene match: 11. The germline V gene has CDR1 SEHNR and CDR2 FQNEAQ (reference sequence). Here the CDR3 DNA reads TGTGCCAGCAGCATCTTACACGGGACTAGCGGGAGTGACAATGAGCAGTTCTTC. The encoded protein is CASSILHGTSGSDNEQFF. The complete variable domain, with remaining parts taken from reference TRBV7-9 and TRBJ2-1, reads DTGVSQNPRHKITKRGQNVTFRCDPISEHNRLYWYRQTLGQGPEFLTYFQNEAQLEKSRLLSDRFSAERPKGSFSTLEIQRTEQGDSAMYLCASSILHGTSGSDNEQFFGPGTRLTVL.

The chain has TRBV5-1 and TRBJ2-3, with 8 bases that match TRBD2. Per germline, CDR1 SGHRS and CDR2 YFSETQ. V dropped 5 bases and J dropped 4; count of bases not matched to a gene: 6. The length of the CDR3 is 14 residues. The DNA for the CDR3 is TGCGCCAGCAGACCGGGACTAGGATCAGATACGCAGTATTTT. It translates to CASRPGLGSDTQYF.

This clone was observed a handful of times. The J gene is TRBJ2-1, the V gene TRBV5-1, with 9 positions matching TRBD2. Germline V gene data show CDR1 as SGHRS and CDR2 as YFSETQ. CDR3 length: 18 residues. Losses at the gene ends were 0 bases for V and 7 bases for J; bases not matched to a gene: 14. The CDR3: CASSLGTFAGGRRNEQFF. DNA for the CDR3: TGCGCCAGCAGCTTGGGGACCTTTGCGGGGGGGCGAAGGAATGAGCAGTTCTTC.

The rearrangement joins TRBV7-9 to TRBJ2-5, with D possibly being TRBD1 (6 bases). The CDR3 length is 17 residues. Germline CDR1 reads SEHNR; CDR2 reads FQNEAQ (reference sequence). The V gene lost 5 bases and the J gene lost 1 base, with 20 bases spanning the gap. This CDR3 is CASSPPRGQHFQETQYF. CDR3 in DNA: TGTGCCAGCAGCCCACCCCGAGGACAGCATTTCCAAGAGACCCAGTACTTC. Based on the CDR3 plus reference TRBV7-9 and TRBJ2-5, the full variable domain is DTGVSQNPRHKITKRGQNVTFRCDPISEHNRLYWYRQTLGQGPEFLTYFQNEAQLEKSRLLSDRFSAERPKGSFSTLEIQRTEQGDSAMYLCASSPPRGQHFQETQYFGPGTRLLVL.

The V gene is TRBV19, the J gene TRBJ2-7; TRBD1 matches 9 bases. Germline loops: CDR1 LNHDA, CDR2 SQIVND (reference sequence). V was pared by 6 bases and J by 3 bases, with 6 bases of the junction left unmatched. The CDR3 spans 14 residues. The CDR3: CASSRTGAGYEQYF. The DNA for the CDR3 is TGTGCCAGTAGCCGGACAGGGGCGGGCTACGAGCAGTACTTC.

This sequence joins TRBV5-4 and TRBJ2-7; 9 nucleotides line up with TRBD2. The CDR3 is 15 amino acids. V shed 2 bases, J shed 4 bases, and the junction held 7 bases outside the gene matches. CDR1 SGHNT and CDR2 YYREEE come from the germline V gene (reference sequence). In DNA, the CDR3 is TGTGCCAGCAGCTTAAGGGCGGGGGGGGGATACGAGCAGTACTTC. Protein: CASSLRAGGGYEQYF.

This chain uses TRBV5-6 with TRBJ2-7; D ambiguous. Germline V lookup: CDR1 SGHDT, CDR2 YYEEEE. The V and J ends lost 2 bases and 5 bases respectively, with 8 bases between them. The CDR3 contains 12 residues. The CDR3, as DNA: TGTGCCAGCAGCTTTACCAGTCACGAGCAGTACTTC. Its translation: CASSFTSHEQYF. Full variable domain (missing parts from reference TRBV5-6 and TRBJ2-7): DAGVTQSPTHLIKTRGQQVTLRCSPKSGHDTVSWYQQALGQGPQFIFQYYEEEERQRGNFPDRFSGHQFPNYSSELNVNALLLGDSALYLCASSFTSHEQYFGPGTRLTVT.

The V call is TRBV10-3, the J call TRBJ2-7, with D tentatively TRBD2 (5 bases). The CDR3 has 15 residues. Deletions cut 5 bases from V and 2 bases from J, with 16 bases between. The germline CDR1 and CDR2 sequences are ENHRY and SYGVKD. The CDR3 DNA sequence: TGTGCCATCAGTCCCCAAGGAGGCGGACCCTACGAGCAGTACTTC. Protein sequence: CAISPQGGGPYEQYF.

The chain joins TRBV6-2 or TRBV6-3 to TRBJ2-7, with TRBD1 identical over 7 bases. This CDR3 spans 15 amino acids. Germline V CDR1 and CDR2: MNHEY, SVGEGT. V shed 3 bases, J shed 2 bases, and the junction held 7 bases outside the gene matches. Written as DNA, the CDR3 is TGTGCCAGCAGTTATTTCAGGACAGGAACCTACGAGCAGTACTTC. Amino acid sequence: CASSYFRTGTYEQYF.

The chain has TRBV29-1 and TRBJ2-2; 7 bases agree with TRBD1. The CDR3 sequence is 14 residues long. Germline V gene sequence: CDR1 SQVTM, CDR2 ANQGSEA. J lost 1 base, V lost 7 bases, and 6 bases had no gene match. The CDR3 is CSAYRDRNTGELFF. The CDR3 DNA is TGCAGCGCATACCGGGACAGGAACACCGGGGAGCTGTTTTTT.

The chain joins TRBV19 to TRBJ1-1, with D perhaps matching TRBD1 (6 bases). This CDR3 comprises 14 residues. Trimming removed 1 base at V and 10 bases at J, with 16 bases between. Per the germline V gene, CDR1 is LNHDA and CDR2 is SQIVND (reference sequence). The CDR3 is CASSIAGAQASAFF. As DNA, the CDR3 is TGTGCCAGTAGTATAGCAGGGGCACAGGCGTCAGCTTTCTTT.

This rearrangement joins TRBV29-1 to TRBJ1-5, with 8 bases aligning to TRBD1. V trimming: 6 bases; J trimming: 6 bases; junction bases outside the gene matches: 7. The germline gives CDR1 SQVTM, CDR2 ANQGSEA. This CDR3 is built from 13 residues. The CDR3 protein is CSVGDRGGQPQHF. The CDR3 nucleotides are TGCAGCGTGGGTGACAGGGGAGGTCAGCCCCAGCATTTT.

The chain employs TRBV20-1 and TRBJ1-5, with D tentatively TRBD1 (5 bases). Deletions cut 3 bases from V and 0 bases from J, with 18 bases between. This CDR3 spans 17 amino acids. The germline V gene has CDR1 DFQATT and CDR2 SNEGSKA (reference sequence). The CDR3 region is CSASSSASGLSNQPQHF. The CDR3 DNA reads TGCAGTGCTAGTTCCTCTGCCTCAGGGCTTAGCAATCAGCCCCAGCATTTT.

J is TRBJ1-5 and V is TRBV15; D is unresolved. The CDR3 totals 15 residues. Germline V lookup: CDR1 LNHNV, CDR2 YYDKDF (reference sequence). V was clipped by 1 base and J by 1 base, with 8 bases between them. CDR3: CATSRGTGSNQPQHF. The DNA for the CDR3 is TGTGCCACCAGCAGAGGGACGGGGAGCAATCAGCCCCAGCATTTT.

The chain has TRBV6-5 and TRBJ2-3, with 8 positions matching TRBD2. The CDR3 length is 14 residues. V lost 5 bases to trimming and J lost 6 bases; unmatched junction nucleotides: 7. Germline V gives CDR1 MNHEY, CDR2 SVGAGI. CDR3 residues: CASSPGTSVDTQYF. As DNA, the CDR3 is TGTGCCAGCAGTCCCGGGACTAGTGTTGATACGCAGTATTTT.

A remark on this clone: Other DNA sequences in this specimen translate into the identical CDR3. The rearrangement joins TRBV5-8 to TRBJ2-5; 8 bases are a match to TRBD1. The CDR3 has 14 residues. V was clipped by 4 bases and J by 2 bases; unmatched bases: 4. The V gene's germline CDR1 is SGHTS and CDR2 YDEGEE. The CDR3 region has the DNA TGTGCCAGCAGCCCCGGACAGGGACAAGAGACCCAGTACTTC. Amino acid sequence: CASSPGQGQETQYF. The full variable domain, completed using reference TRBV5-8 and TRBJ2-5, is EAGVTQSPTHLIKTRGQQATLRCSPISGHTSVYWYQQALGLGLQFLLWYDEGEERNRGNFPPRFSGRQFPNYSSELNVNALELEDSALYLCASSPGQGQETQYFGPGTRLLVL.

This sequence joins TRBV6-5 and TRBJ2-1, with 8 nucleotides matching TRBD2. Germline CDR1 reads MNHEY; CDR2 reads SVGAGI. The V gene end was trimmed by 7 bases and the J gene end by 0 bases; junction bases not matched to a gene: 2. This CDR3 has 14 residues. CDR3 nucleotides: TGTGCCAGCACAGGACTAGCCTCCTACAATGAGCAGTTCTTC. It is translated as CASTGLASYNEQFF.

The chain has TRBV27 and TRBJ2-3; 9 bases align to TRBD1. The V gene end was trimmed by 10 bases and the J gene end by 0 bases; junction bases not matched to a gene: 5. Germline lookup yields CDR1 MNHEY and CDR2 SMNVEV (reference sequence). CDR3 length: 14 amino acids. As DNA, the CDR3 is TGTGCCACCCGGGACAGGGTTAGCACAGATACGCAGTATTTT. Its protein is CATRDRVSTDTQYF.

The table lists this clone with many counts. The CDR3 nucleotides read TGCGCCAGCAGCTTGGAGGGGAGCGGGAGGGCCTTCGAGCAGTACTTC. Encoded protein: CASSLEGSGRAFEQYF. The gene calls are TRBV5-1 and TRBJ2-7, with TRBD2 matching 10 bases. The CDR3 runs to 16 residues. CDR1 is SGHRS and CDR2 is YFSETQ in the germline V gene. J was trimmed by 6 bases and V by 0 bases; bases with no gene match: 9.

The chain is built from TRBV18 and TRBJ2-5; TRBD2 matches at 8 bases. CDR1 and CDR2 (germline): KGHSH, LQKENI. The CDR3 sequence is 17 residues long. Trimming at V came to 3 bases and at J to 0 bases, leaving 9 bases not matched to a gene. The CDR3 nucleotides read TGTGCCAGCTCACCCTACCAGGTTAGCGGGAACCAAGAGACCCAGTACTTC. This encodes CASSPYQVSGNQETQYF.

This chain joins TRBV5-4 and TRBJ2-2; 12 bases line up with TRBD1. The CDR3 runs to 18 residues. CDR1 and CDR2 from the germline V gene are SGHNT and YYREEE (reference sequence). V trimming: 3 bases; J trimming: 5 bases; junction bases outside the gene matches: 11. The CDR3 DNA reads TGTGCCAGCAGCTCGGATCCGGGACAGGGGGCGCGGACCGGGGAGCTGTTTTTT. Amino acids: CASSSDPGQGARTGELFF.

CDR3 bases: TGTGCCAGCGGGCGCTTCGGAGAAGCTTTCTTT. It is translated as CASGRFGEAFF. J is TRBJ1-1 and V is TRBV11-2, with D uncertain. The CDR3 is 11 amino acids. The V end lost 8 bases, the J end lost 8 bases, and 12 bases lay between the germline ends. CDR1 SGHAT and CDR2 FQNNGV come from the germline V gene.